This T cell receptor beta chain was observed in a study of blood T cell repertoires in COVID-19. The table came from immunoSEQ multiplex PCR; TCRdb's copy has only in-frame clones and leaves some out. The sample has roughly 330,000 clones, under 90% seen once. V dropped 1 base and J dropped 2; count of bases not matched to a gene: 7. From germline, CDR1 is MNHEY and CDR2 SMNVEV (reference sequence). This CDR3 is 16 amino acids long. The sequence was obtained from a young woman who had recovered from COVID-19. J is TRBJ2-7 and V is TRBV27; 8 bases are shared with TRBD2. The specimen sequenced was PBMCs or T cells enriched from blood (not recorded which). CDR3 nucleotide sequence: TGTGCCAGCAGTTTATTAGGCGGGGGGTCAACCTACGAGCAGTACTTC. It specifies CASSLLGGGSTYEQYF.